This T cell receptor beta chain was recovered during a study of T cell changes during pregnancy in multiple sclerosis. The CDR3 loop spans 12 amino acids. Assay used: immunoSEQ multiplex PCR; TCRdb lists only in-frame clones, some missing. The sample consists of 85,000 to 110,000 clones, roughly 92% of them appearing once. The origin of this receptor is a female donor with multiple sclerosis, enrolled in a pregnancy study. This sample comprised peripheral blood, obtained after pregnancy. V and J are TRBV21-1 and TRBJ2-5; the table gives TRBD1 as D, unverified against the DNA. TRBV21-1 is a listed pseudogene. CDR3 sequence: CASSTGEETQYF. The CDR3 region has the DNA TGTGCCAGCAGTACAGGGGAAGAGACCCAGTACTTC.